Presented here are 23 T cell receptor beta chains from one specimen sequenced in a study of prognosis after radiotherapy for stage I lung cancer. The authors amplified TCR beta CDR3 from genomic DNA using two-round multiplex PCR. Primers targeting each individual TRBV and TRBJ gene were applied in first-round PCR. TCRdb independently ran MiXCR on the multiplex PCR reads; one entry per CDR3 protein. The data contain fewer than 25,000 distinct CDR3 sequences, about 34% of them singletons. This material consisted of PBMCs, taken before or after stereotactic body radiation therapy (not recorded which). The receptors here all came from a donor over 45 with non-small cell lung cancer.

The chain recombines TRBV18 with TRBJ2-3; D perhaps matches TRBD2 (7 bases). The CDR3 loop spans 14 amino acids. From germline, CDR1 is KGHSH and CDR2 LQKENI. Trimming took off 3 bases at V and 4 bases at J, with 11 bases between the two ends. DNA for the CDR3: TGTGCCAGCTCACCCGGCGGGGGCGCAGATACGCAGTATTTT. Encoded protein: CASSPGGGADTQYF.

The sample holds many counts of this clonotype. This chain uses TRBV6-1 with TRBJ1-2; the D is unclear. The CDR3 loop spans 12 amino acids. Between the trimmed V and J ends, which lost 3 bases and 9 bases, there was a span of 11 bases. Germline values: CDR1 MNHNS, CDR2 SASEGT. In nucleotides, the CDR3 is TGTGCCAGCAGTGACTCAGCAAGAAGCTACACCTTC. Protein product: CASSDSARSYTF.

In this sample, this clonotype turned up a few times. A read error is the likely source, as a far larger clone sits one nucleotide away. V gene TRBV20-1 combines with J gene TRBJ2-5; 10 bases line up with TRBD2. The last part of the DNA fits TRBJ2-1 better; the J call may be wrong. Germline CDR1 is DFQATT and CDR2 is SNEGSKA (reference sequence). The CDR3 loop spans 15 amino acids. The CDR3 spells CSARKSSGSGNDQFF. The CDR3 DNA reads as TGCAGTGCACGAAAGTCTAGCGGGAGTGGCAATGATCAGTTCTTC.

In its sample, this clonotype was seen many times. The V call is TRBV14, the J call TRBJ2-1, with 9 bases lining up with TRBD1. Trimming took 5 bases from V and 9 from J; bases not matched to a gene: 11. This CDR3 region has 15 residues. Germline CDR1 SGHDN, CDR2 FVKESK. CDR3 DNA: TGTGCCAGCAGCGCCCGGGACAGGGTGGTGGGTGAGCAGTTCTTC. It translates to CASSARDRVVGEQFF.

Turning to this clonotype: A read error may produce the germline difference seen at one junction end. V usage is TRBV5-1 and J usage is TRBJ2-1; 7 bases match TRBD2. CDR1 is SGHRS and CDR2 is YFSETQ in the germline V gene. The CDR3 runs 13 residues. The CDR3 sequence is CAISPGTTNEQFF. CDR3 DNA sequence: TGCGCCATCAGCCCCGGGACTACCAATGAGCAGTTCTTC. Drawing the rest from reference TRBV5-1 and TRBJ2-1, the complete variable domain is KAGVTQTPRYLIKTRGQQVTLSCSPISGHRSVSWYQQTPGQGLQFLFEYFSETQRNKGNFPGRFSGRQFSNSRSEMNVSTLELGDSALYLCAISPGTTNEQFFGPGTRLTVL.

This rearrangement joins TRBV6-9 to TRBJ1-3, with a possible D match to TRBD1 (5 bases). CDR1 is MNHGY and CDR2 is SVAAGI in the germline V gene. The CDR3 length is 12 residues. The V end lost 3 bases, the J end lost 8 bases, and 8 bases lay between the germline ends. The CDR3 region is CASSYQGYTIYF. As DNA, the CDR3 is TGTGCCAGCAGTTACCAGGGATACACCATATATTTT.

A note on this clonotype: A much larger clone lies a single base off, so this may be a read error. V and J are TRBV5-6 and TRBJ1-2; D may be TRBD1 (5 bases). V was clipped by 3 bases and J by 5 bases, with 11 bases between them. The germline V gene encodes CDR1 SGHDT and CDR2 YYEEEE. This CDR3 region has 13 residues. CDR3 sequence (DNA): TGTGCCAGCAGCTGGACATGCAAATATGGCTACACCTTC. This sequence encodes CASSWTCKYGYTF.

This clonotype was seen at least ten times. The J gene is TRBJ2-1, the V gene TRBV18, with 13 nucleotides matching TRBD2. V dropped 4 bases and J dropped 3; count of bases not matched to a gene: 15. Per germline, CDR1 KGHSH and CDR2 LQKENI. This CDR3 is 20 amino acids long. The CDR3, as DNA: TGTGCCAGCTCACTCAGGACAGTTTGGACTAGCGGGAGATTCTACAATGAGCAGTTCTTC. It codes for CASSLRTVWTSGRFYNEQFF.

This clonotype was recorded at least ten times. The CDR3 protein is CSARDVGGTVAYGYTF. In nucleotides, the CDR3 is TGCAGTGCTAGAGATGTTGGGGGGACGGTAGCCTATGGCTACACCTTC. The chain joins TRBV20-1 to TRBJ1-2; weak D call: TRBD1 (5 bases). Between the trimmed V and J ends, which lost 0 bases and 4 bases, there was a span of 18 bases. The CDR3 is made up of 16 amino acids. Germline assignment: CDR1 DFQATT and CDR2 SNEGSKA (reference sequence).

This clonotype was observed many times. The chain links TRBV7-9 to TRBJ2-7; 8 bases match TRBD2. The CDR3 extends over 12 amino acids. Germline CDR1 and CDR2: SEHNR and FQNEAQ (reference sequence). The V segment lost 5 bases and the J segment 5 bases; nucleotides outside the gene matches: 2. CDR3 protein: CASSRTSHEQYF. CDR3 bases: TGTGCCAGCAGCCGGACTAGCCACGAGCAGTACTTC. The whole variable domain, remainder taken from reference TRBV7-9 and TRBJ2-7, is DTGVSQNPRHKITKRGQNVTFRCDPISEHNRLYWYRQTLGQGPEFLTYFQNEAQLEKSRLLSDRFSAERPKGSFSTLEIQRTEQGDSAMYLCASSRTSHEQYFGPGTRLTVT.

About this clonotype itself: A much larger clonotype is one base distant, so this may be a read error. The J gene is TRBJ2-5, the V gene TRBV15; 10 positions match TRBD2. CDR1 is LNHNV, CDR2 YYDKDF, per germline (reference sequence). This CDR3 spans 14 amino acids. V dropped 7 bases and J dropped 7; count of bases not matched to a gene: 9. CDR3 DNA: TGTGCCACCAACAAAAGCGGGAGGGCCGGGACCCAGTACTTC. As protein: CATNKSGRAGTQYF.

At least ten counts were recorded for this clonotype. The chain joins TRBV20-1 to TRBJ2-1, with TRBD2 identical over 7 bases. V shed 5 bases and J 7 bases; nucleotides not matched to a gene: 14. CDR3 length: 15 amino acids. CDR1 DFQATT and CDR2 SNEGSKA come from the germline V gene (reference sequence). This chain's CDR3 is CSAVGPAGVWNEQFF. Written as DNA, the CDR3 is TGCAGTGCTGTCGGGCCCGCGGGAGTTTGGAATGAGCAGTTCTTC.

There are many counts of this clonotype. V is TRBV28 and J is TRBJ2-7; D is ambiguous. Germline lookup yields CDR1 MDHEN and CDR2 SYDVKM. The V and J ends lost 6 bases and 0 bases respectively, with 12 bases between them. This CDR3 has 14 residues. This CDR3 is CASRPLGLSYEQYF. In nucleotides, the CDR3 is TGTGCCAGCAGGCCGTTGGGCCTCTCCTACGAGCAGTACTTC.

This clonotype was counted many times. Here the CDR3 reads CASSQDMETQYF. The CDR3 nucleotides are TGTGCCAGCAGCCAAGATATGGAGACCCAGTACTTC. The chain joins TRBV3-1 to TRBJ2-5, with D unclear. Germline V CDR1 and CDR2: LGHDT, YNNKEL (reference sequence). V lost 0 bases to trimming and J lost 5 bases, with 4 bases between them. This CDR3 has 12 amino acids.

This clonotype was picked up many times. This chain links TRBV4-3 with TRBJ1-2, with 8 nucleotides matching TRBD1. The germline V gene has CDR1 LGHNA and CDR2 YSLEER. The ends lost 0 bases at V and 8 bases at J; junction bases unmatched: 11. The CDR3 loop spans 16 amino acids. The CDR3 coding sequence is TGCGCCAGCAGCCAAGATCATTGGCAGGGGGCGGAAGGCTACACCTTC. Its protein product is CASSQDHWQGAEGYTF.

As to this clonotype: This may be a read error: a much more frequent sequence differs by one nucleotide. The chain recombines TRBV15 with TRBJ2-5, with 7 bases that match TRBD2. The CDR3 consists of 14 residues. Germline V gene data show CDR1 as LNHNV and CDR2 as YYDKDF (reference sequence). Trimming removed 4 bases from V and 7 bases from J; junction bases left unmatched: 9. This chain's CDR3 is CATSKRGRAGTQYF. The CDR3, as DNA: TGTGCCACCAGCAAAAGAGGGAGGGCCGGGACCCAGTACTTC.

The chain recombines TRBV20-1 with TRBJ1-2, with a weak D call TRBD1 (6 bases). CDR3 size: 14 residues. The V end lost 4 bases, the J end lost 5 bases, and 17 bases lay between the germline ends. Per the germline V gene, CDR1 is DFQATT and CDR2 is SNEGSKA (reference sequence). As DNA, the CDR3 is TGCAGTGCTATGATCCGCAGGGGAGGGTATGGCTACACCTTC. Its translation: CSAMIRRGGYGYTF.

This clonotype was counted at least ten times. The chain carries TRBV19 and TRBJ1-2; D call uncertain. The CDR3 is 13 residues long. Looked up from germline, CDR1 is LNHDA and CDR2 is SQIVND (reference sequence). Trimming removed 9 bases at V and 1 base at J, with 12 bases between. In nucleotides, the CDR3 is TGTGCCAGCACTAGGGCGGGTAACTATGGCTACACCTTC. It translates to CASTRAGNYGYTF.

As regards this clonotype: This may be a read error: a much more frequent sequence differs by one nucleotide. The V and J genes are TRBV7-9 and TRBJ2-1; D possibly uses TRBD1 or TRBD2 (5 bases each). CDR1 and CDR2 (germline): SEHNR, FQNEAQ (reference sequence). V lost 2 bases to trimming and J lost 6 bases, with 14 bases between them. The CDR3 extends over 15 amino acids. The CDR3 is CASSLTLEGPNEQFF. The CDR3 region has the DNA TGTGCCAGCAGCTTAACGCTAGAGGGGCCCAATGAGCAGTTCTTC.

In regard to this clonotype: Mismatch with germline at one junction end may stem from a read error. V gene TRBV28 combines with J gene TRBJ1-2, with no clear D. The CDR3 length is 13 residues. The germline V gene encodes CDR1 MDHEN and CDR2 SYDVKM. CDR3 amino acids: CASSSQCLYGHTF. DNA for the CDR3: TGTGCCAGCAGTTCTCAGTGCCTCTATGGCCACACCTTC.

The chain is built from TRBV7-9 and TRBJ1-1, with D perhaps TRBD1 (5 bases). This CDR3 contains 13 residues. Trimming took 10 bases from V and 4 from J, leaving 16 bases between them. Germline CDR1 reads SEHNR; CDR2 reads FQNEAQ (reference sequence). CDR3 amino acids: CAIRPGTGTEAFF. The CDR3 region has the DNA TGTGCCATCAGGCCCGGGACGGGCACTGAAGCTTTCTTT.

With regard to this clonotype: At one boundary the junction diverges from the germline segment, which might be a read error. This sequence joins TRBV9 and TRBJ2-6; 10 bases line up with TRBD1. The CDR3 is made up of 17 amino acids. CDR1 is SGDLS, CDR2 YYNGEE, per germline. In nucleotides, the CDR3 is TGTGCCAGCAGCTGGAGACAGGGGGCCTCTGGGGCCAACTTCCTGACTTTC. It translates to CASSWRQGASGANFLTF.

This rearrangement joins TRBV2 to TRBJ2-7; no reliable D call. Trimming took 4 bases from V and 6 from J, leaving 13 bases between them. The CDR3 totals 13 residues. Germline CDR1 and CDR2: SNHLY and FYNNEI. The CDR3 spells CASSGQVASEQYF. DNA for the CDR3: TGTGCCAGCAGTGGGCAGGTAGCTTCCGAGCAGTACTTC. Full variable domain (outside the CDR3, taken from reference TRBV2 and TRBJ2-7): EPEVTQTPSHQVTQMGQEVILRCVPISNHLYFYWYRQILGQKVEFLVSFYNNEISEKSEIFDDQFSVERPDGSNFTLKIRSTKLEDSAMYFCASSGQVASEQYFGPGTRLTVT.